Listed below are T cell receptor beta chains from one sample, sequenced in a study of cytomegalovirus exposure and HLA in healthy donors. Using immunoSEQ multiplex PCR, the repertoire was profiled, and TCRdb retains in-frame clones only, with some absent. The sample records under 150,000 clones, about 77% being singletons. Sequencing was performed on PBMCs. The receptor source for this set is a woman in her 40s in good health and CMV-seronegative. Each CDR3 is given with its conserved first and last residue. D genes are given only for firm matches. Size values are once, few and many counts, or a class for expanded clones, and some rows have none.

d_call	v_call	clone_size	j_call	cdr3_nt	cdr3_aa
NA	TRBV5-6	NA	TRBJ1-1	TGTGCCAGCACCCCAGGGGATACTTACACTGAAGCTTTCTTT	CASTPGDTYTEAFF
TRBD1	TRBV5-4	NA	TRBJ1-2	TGTGCCAGCAGCCCGCCCAAGACAGGGCCGGGGATTGGCTACACCTTC	CASSPPKTGPGIGYTF
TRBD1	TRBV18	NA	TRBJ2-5	TGTACCAGCTCAAGACAGGGCCAAGAGACCCAGTACTTC	CTSSRQGQETQYF
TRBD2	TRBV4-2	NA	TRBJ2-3	TGTGCCAGCAGCCAAGATCCTAGCGGGGGGGCAGATACGCAGTATTTT	CASSQDPSGGADTQYF
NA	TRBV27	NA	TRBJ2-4	TGTGCCAGCAAGGAAGAAGGGGAATCCCCCCGGGACATTCAGTACTTC	CASKEEGESPRDIQYF
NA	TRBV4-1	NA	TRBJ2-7	TGCGCCAGCAGCCAAGTCCCCGGGACATCCTACGAGCAGTACTTC	CASSQVPGTSYEQYF
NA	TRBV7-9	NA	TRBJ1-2	TGTGCCAGCAGCAGCCTTACAGCTAACTATGGCTACACCTTC	CASSSLTANYGYTF
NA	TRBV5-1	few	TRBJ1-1	TGCGCCAGCAGCGTGACACCTATGAACACTGAAGCTTTCTTT	CASSVTPMNTEAFF
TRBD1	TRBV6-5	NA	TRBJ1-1	TGTGCCAGCAGGAAAGGACAGGGTGGGACCACTGAAGCTTTCTTT	CASRKGQGGTTEAFF
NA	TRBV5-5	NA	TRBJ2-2	TGTGCCAGCAGCTTGGATGGCGGCACCGGGGAGCTGTTTTTT	CASSLDGGTGELFF
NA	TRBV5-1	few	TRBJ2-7	TGCGCCAGCAGCTTGGTCGGGCAGGGGAATTACGAGCAGTACTTC	CASSLVGQGNYEQYF
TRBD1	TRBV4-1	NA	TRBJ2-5	TGCGCCAGCAGCCAATTCCGGGACAGGGGAGAGACCCAGTACTTC	CASSQFRDRGETQYF
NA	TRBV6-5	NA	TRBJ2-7	TGTGCCAGCAGTTACTCGGGGAGGGGGGTGAGGGAGCAGTACTTC	CASSYSGRGVREQYF
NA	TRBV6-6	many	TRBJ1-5	TGTGCCACCATGGGGGGGGCAAGCAATCAGCCCCAGCATTTT	CATMGGASNQPQHF
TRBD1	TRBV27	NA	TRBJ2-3	TGTGCCAGCAGTTTGCCAGGACAGGGCCCAGATACGCAGTATTTT	CASSLPGQGPDTQYF
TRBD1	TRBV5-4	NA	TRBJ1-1	TGTGCCAGCAGCCGGGGACAGGAGAACACTGAAGCTTTCTTT	CASSRGQENTEAFF
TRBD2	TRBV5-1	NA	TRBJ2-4	TGCGCCAGCAGCTTGGAGGGACTAGCGGGGGGGCCCAAAAACATTCAGTACTTC	CASSLEGLAGGPKNIQYF
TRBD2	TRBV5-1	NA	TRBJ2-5	TGCGCCAGCAGCTCGGGAGGGGTAGAAGAGACCCAGTACTTC	CASSSGGVEETQYF
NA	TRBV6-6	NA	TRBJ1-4	TGTGCCAGCAATAGAAATGAAAAACTGTTTTTT	CASNRNEKLFF
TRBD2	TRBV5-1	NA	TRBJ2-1	TGCGCCAGCAGCCGTCTAGCGGGGGCTAACAATGAGCAGTTCTTC	CASSRLAGANNEQFF
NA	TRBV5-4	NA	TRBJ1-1	TGTGCCAGCAGCTTAACTACTACCATGAACACTGAAGCTTTCTTT	CASSLTTTMNTEAFF
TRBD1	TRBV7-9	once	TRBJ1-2	TGTGCCAGCAGCTTAGAAGGGGGCCCGTATGGCTACACCTTC	CASSLEGGPYGYTF
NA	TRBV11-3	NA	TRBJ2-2	TGTGCCAGCAGCTTCAGGGCCGCCGGGGAGCTGTTTTTT	CASSFRAAGELFF
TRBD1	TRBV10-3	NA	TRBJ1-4	TGTGCCATTGGGACAGGGAAAGAAAAACTGTTTTTT	CAIGTGKEKLFF
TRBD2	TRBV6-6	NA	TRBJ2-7	TGTGCCAGCAGTCGACTAGCGGGGGGGCCCCAGGAGCAGTACTTC	CASSRLAGGPQEQYF
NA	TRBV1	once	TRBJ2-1	TGCACCAGCAGCCGAGGACAGGGGACCGGCAATGAGCAGTTCTTC	CTSSRGQGTGNEQFF
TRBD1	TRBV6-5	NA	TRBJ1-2	TGTGCCAGCACCCTCCGAGGGGGCAGGGTCAATGGCTACACCTTC	CASTLRGGRVNGYTF
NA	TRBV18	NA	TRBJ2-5	TGTGCCAGCTCACCATTTTCGCCAGGGTCAGGGGAGACCCAGTACTTC	CASSPFSPGSGETQYF
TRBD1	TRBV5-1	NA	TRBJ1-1	TGCGCCAGCAGCTTTATGTCCGGGACAGGGAACACTTTGAACACTGAAGCTTTCTTT	CASSFMSGTGNTLNTEAFF
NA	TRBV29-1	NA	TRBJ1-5	TGCAGCGTCCGTACAGGGTATGGCAATCAGCCCCAGCATTTT	CSVRTGYGNQPQHF
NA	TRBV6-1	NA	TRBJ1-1	TGTGCCAGCAGTGCCAACGTCCCGCGCGGTGGATCGGAGTACACTGAAGCTTTCTTT	CASSANVPRGGSEYTEAFF
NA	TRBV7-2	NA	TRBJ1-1	TGTGCCAGCAGCTTCCAGAACACTGAAGCTTTCTTT	CASSFQNTEAFF
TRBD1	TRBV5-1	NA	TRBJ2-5	TGCGCCAGCAGCTCGACGACAGGGGGCCAAGAGACCCAGTACTTC	CASSSTTGGQETQYF
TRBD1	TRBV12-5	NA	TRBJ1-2	TGTGCTAGTGGTTTGGCCGGGACAGCGCTCGGCTACACCTTC	CASGLAGTALGYTF
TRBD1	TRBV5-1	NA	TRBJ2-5	TGCGCCAGCAGCGTAATGGGACAGGGGGCGGGGGAGACCCAGTACTTC	CASSVMGQGAGETQYF
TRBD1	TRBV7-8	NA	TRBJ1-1	TGTGCCAGCAGGCCCGGGACAGGGGGAGCTGAAGCTTTCTTT	CASRPGTGGAEAFF
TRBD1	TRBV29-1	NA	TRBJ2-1	TGCAGCGTTGAATGGGACAGCTCCTACAATGAGCAGTTCTTC	CSVEWDSSYNEQFF
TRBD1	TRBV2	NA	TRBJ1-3	TGTGCCAGCAAGGGGGCGTATGGAAACACCATATATTTT	CASKGAYGNTIYF
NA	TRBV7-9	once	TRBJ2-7	TGTGCCAGCAGCCCAGAGACAGGCCAGAGCTCCTACGAGCAGTACTTC	CASSPETGQSSYEQYF
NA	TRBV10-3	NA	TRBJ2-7	TGTGCCATCAGTGAGTCTTTAGGACAGCGTCTAACCTACGAGCAGTACTTC	CAISESLGQRLTYEQYF
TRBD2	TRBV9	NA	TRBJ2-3	TGTGCCAGCAGCGACAAAGCGGGGGGGCGGACAGATACGCAGTATTTT	CASSDKAGGRTDTQYF
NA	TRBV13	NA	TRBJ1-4	TGTGCCAGCAGCTCACGGGGTTCAAATGAAAAACTGTTTTTT	CASSSRGSNEKLFF
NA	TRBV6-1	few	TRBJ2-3	TGTGCCAGCACCAAAGGGGGGGGGCCCACAGATACGCAGTATTTT	CASTKGGGPTDTQYF
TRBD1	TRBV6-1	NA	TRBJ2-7	TGTGCCAGCAGTGGGGAAAGGACAGGGGCCTACGAGCAGTACTTC	CASSGERTGAYEQYF
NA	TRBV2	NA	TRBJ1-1	TGTGCCAGCAGTGACACGGGGGGTCGGGAAGCGACTGAAGCTTTCTTT	CASSDTGGREATEAFF
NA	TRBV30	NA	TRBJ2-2	TGTGCCTGGAGTGTACGATCGGAGACCGGGGAGCTGTTTTTT	CAWSVRSETGELFF
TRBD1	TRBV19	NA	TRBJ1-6	TGTGCCACCACCCCGGGACAGGGATATTCACCCCTCCACTTT	CATTPGQGYSPLHF
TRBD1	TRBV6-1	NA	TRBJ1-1	TGTGCAGCGGAGGGGGCTCTTATAGGTGACACTGAAGCTTTCTTT	CAAEGALIGDTEAFF
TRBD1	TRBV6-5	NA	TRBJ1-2	TGTGCCAGCAGTTACTCTTACCTGGGACAGGGATATGGCTACACCTTC	CASSYSYLGQGYGYTF
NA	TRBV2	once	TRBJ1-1	TGTGCCAGCAGCGGCGACATTGGGCCGCAGGGAGCTTTCTTT	CASSGDIGPQGAFF